These T cell receptor beta chains were read from a single sample in a study of CD8+CD57+ T cells in acquired aplastic anemia. TCRdb re-analysed the reads in MiXCR, keeping a single row per CDR3 protein. The sample has about 200,000 distinct CDR3 sequences, roughly 53% seen once; the top ten hold just under 20%. Sequenced: sorted CD4+, CD8+, or CD8+CD57+ T cells (not recorded which) from PBMCs. The source is a human donor with aplastic anemia. Both conserved end residues are part of each CDR3. Clone size, where shown, is once, few, many, or a class for clones that have expanded.

v_call | clone_size | cdr3_aa
TRBV9 | - | CASSSVGPGPEDEQFF
TRBV9 | many | CASSVGWVGRPGNTIYF
TRBV24-1 | - | CATSDFGNSGGAAEQFF
TRBV20-1 | many | CSATRQGRHTEAFF
TRBV25-1 | - | CASSDRNVYEQYF
TRBV7-7 | many | CASSKGTDGSGNTIYF
TRBV24-1 | - | CATSDPGGNQPQHF
TRBV11-2 | - | CASSAQGTQPQHF
TRBV10-3 | - | CAISETGVSNQPQHF
TRBV2 | few | CASSDTLGAEASF
TRBV6-6 | - | CASSYEGTGALPLHF
TRBV2 | many | CASRGEANYGYTF
TRBV20-1 | - | CSALNRGRVVNTEAFF
TRBV29-1 | - | CSVEGQGIAYEQYF
TRBV6-6 | many | CASSFPRSNPQHF
TRBV20-1 | - | CSARDTLTGQETQYF